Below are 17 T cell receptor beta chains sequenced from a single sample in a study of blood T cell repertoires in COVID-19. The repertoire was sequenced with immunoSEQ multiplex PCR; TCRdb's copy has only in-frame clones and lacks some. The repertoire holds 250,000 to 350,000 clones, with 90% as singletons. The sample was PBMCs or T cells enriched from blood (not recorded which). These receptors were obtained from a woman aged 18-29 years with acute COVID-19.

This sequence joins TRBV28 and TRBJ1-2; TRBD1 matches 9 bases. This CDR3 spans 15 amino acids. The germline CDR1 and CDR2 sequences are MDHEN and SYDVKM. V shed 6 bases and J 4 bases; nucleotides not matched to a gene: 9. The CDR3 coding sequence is TGTGCCAGCAGCCTCCGGGACAGGGATGGCTATGGCTACACCTTC. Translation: CASSLRDRDGYGYTF.

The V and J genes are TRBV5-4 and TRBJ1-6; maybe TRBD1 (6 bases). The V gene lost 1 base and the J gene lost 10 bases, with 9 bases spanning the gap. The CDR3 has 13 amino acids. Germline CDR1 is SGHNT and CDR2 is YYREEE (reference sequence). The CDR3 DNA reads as TGTGCCAGCAGCTTGTCGGGGGGCTCACCCCTCCACTTT. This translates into CASSLSGGSPLHF.

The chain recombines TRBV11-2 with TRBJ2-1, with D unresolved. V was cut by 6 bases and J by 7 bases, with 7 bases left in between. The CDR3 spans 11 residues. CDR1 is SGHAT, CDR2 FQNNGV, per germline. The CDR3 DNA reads TGTGCCAGCAGTCTACTGAATGAGCAGTTCTTC. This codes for CASSLLNEQFF.

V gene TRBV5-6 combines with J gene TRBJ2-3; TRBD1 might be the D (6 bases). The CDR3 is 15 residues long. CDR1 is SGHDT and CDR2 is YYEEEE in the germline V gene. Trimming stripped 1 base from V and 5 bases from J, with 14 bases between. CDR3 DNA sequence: TGTGCCAGCAGCTTGAAGCAGGGGCCGGTAGATACGCAGTATTTT. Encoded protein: CASSLKQGPVDTQYF.

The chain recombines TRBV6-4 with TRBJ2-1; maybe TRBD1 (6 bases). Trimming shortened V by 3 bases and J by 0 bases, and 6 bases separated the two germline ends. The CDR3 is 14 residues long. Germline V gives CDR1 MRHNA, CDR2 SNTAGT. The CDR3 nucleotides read TGTGCCAGCAGTGAACAGGGCTCCTACAATGAGCAGTTCTTC. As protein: CASSEQGSYNEQFF.

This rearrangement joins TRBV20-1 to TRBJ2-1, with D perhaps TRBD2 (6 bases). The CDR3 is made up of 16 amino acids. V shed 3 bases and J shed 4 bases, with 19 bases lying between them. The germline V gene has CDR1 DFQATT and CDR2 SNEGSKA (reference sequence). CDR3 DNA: TGCAGTGCTAGTGAGGAGGGAAAGAAATTATACAATGAGCAGTTCTTC. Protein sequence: CSASEEGKKLYNEQFF.

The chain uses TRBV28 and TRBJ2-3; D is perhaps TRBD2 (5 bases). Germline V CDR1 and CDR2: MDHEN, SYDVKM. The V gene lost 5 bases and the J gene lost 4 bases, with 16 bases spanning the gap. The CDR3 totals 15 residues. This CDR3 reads CASSLGQRAADTQYF. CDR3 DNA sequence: TGTGCCAGCAGTCTAGGGCAGAGGGCAGCAGATACGCAGTATTTT. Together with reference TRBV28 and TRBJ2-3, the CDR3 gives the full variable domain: DVKVTQSSRYLVKRTGEKVFLECVQDMDHENMFWYRQDPGLGLRLIYFSYDVKMKEKGDIPEGYSVSREKKERFSLILESASTNQTSMYLCASSLGQRAADTQYFGPGTRLTVL.

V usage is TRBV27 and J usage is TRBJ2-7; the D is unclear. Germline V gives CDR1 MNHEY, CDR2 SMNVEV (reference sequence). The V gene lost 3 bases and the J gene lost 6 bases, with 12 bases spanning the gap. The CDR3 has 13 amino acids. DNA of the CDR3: TGTGCCAGCAGTTTCGAGGAGTTCGGCGAGCAGTACTTC. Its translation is CASSFEEFGEQYF.

The CDR3 loop is CAISADSQETQYF. The CDR3 DNA reads TGTGCCATCAGTGCAGACAGCCAAGAGACCCAGTACTTC. The rearrangement uses TRBV10-3 and TRBJ2-5, with D possibly being TRBD1 (5 bases). Germline values: CDR1 ENHRY, CDR2 SYGVKD. The CDR3 runs to 13 residues. V was clipped by 4 bases and J by 1 base, with 7 bases between them.

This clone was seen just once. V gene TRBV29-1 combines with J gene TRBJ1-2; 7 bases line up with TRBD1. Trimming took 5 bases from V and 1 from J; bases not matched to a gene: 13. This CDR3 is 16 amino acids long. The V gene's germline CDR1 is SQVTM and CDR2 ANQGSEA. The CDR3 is CSVPHNDREINYGYTF. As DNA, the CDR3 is TGCAGCGTTCCCCACAACGACAGGGAGATTAACTATGGCTACACCTTC.

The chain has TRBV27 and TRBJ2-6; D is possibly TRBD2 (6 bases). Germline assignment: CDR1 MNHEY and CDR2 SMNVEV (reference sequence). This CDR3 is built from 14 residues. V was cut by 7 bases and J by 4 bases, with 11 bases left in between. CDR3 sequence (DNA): TGTGCCAGCACGGGGGATTTGGGGGCCAACGTCCTGACTTTC. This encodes CASTGDLGANVLTF.

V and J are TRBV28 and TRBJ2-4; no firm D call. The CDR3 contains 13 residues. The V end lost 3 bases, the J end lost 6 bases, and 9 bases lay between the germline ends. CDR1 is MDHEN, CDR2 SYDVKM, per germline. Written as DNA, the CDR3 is TGTGCCAGCAGTTTTGCTAATACAAACATTCAGTACTTC. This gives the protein CASSFANTNIQYF.

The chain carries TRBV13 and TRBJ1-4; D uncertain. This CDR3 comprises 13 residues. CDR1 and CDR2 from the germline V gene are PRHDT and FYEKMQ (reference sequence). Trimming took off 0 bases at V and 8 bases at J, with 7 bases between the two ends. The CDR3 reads CASSLGAGEKLFF. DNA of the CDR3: TGTGCCAGCAGCTTAGGGGCGGGCGAAAAACTGTTTTTT.

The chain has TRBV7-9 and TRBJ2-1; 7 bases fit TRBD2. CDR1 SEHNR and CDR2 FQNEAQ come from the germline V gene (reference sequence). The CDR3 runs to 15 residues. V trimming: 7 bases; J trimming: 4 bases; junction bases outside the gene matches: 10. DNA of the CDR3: TGTGCCAGCACCCCACACGTAGCGGGTTACAATGAGCAGTTCTTC. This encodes CASTPHVAGYNEQFF.

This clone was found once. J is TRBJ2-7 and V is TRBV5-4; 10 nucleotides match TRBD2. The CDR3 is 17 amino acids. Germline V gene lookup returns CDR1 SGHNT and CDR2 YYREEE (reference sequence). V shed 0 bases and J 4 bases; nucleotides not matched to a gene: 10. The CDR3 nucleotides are TGTGCCAGCAGCTTGGGGTCCCGAGCGGGAGGGGTGTACGAGCAGTACTTC. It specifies CASSLGSRAGGVYEQYF.

CDR3 in DNA: TGTGCCTGGGGCGGACAGGGAGGTCGCGGGGAGCTGTTTTTT. Protein: CAWGGQGGRGELFF. The chain couples TRBV30 to TRBJ2-2, with 8 bases aligning to TRBD1. This CDR3 spans 14 amino acids. Germline V gene sequence: CDR1 GTSNPN, CDR2 SVGIG (reference sequence). V lost 5 bases to trimming and J lost 7 bases; unmatched junction nucleotides: 9.

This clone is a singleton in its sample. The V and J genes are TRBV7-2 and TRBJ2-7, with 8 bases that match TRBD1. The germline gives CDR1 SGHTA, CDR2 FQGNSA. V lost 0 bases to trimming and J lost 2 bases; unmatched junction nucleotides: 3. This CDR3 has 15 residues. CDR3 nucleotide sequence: TGTGCCAGCAGCTTAGCGCCGGGACAGGCCTACGAGCAGTACTTC. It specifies CASSLAPGQAYEQYF.